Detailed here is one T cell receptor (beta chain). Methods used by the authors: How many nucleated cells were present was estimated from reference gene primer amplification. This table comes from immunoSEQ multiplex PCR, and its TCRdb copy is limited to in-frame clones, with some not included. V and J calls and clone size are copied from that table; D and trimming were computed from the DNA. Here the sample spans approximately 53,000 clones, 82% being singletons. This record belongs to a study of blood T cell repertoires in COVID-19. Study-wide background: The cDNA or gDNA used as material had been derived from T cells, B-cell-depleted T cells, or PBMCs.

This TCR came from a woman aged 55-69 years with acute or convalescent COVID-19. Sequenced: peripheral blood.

The CDR3 nucleotides read TGTGCCAGCGGTGGACTAGCGGGGGTTCAAGAGACCCAGTACTTC. This gives the protein CASGGLAGVQETQYF. The rearrangement links TRBV7-9 to TRBJ2-5, with 13 positions matching TRBD2. Looked up from germline, CDR1 is SEHNR and CDR2 is FQNEAQ (reference sequence). Trimming took 8 bases from V and 2 from J; bases not matched to a gene: 5. This CDR3 has 15 residues.